This T cell receptor (beta chain) emerged from a study of blood T cell repertoires in COVID-19. Looking at the study overall: Some COVID-19 samples were acute and others convalescent; all came from the United States, Italy and Spain.

In Seattle, patients joined the study during active infection and were tracked longitudinally. This CDR3 has 13 amino acids. V shed 6 bases and J shed 1 base, with 9 bases lying between them. The germline V gene encodes CDR1 SGHTA and CDR2 FQGTGA. In the original analysis: Using reference gene primer amplification, nucleated cell counts were estimated. The table came from immunoSEQ multiplex PCR; TCRdb's copy has only in-frame clones and leaves some out. V and J calls and clone size follow that table, whereas D and trimming were derived from the DNA. The top ten clones hold 1.6% of a sample with 300,000 to 400,000 clones, approximately 90% of them seen once.

The chain has TRBV7-3 and TRBJ1-1; the D gene is possibly TRBD1 (5 bases). Source material: peripheral blood. The sequence came from a woman under 40 with COVID-19, enrolled during active disease. The CDR3 protein is CASSRDSNTEAFF. For the CDR3, the DNA is TGTGCCAGCAGTCGGGACTCGAACACTGAAGCTTTCTTT.